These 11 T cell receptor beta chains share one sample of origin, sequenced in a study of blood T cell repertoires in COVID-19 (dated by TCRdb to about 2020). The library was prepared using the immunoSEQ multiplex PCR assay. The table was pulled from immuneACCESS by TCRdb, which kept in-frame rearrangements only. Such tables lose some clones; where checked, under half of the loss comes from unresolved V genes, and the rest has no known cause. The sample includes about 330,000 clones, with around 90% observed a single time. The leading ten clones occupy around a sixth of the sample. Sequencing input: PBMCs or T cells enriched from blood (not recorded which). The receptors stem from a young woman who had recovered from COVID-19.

CDR3 DNA sequence: TGTGCCAGCAGCTGGCCGTGTTGCGACAGGGGTCTAGAAAATCAGCCCCAGCATTTT. Residues: CASSWPCCDRGLENQPQHF. V is TRBV7-3 and J is TRBJ1-5, with 8 bases aligning to TRBD1. Germline V gene sequence: CDR1 SGHTA, CDR2 FQGTGA. Germline trimming cut 4 bases from V and 4 bases from J; bases unmatched to any gene: 18. This CDR3 region has 19 residues.

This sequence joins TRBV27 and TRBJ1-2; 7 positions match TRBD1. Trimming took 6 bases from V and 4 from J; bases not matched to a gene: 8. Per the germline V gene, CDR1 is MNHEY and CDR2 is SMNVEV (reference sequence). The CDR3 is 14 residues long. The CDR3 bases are TGTGCCAGCAGACACAGGGGCGAAGGCTATGGCTACACCTTC. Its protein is CASRHRGEGYGYTF.

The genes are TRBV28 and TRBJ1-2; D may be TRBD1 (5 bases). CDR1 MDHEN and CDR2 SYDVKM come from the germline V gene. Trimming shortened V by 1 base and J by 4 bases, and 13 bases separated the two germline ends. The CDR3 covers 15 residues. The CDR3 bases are TGTGCCAGCAGTTTATTTCATGGCAGGGCCTATGGCTACACCTTC. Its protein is CASSLFHGRAYGYTF.

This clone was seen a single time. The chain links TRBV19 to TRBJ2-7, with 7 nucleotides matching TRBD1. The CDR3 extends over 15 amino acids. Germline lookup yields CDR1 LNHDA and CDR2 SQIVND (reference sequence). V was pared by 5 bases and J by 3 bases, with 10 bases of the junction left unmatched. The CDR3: CASSRPGQVFYEQYF. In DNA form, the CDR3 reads TGTGCCAGTAGTCGACCTGGACAGGTATTCTACGAGCAGTACTTC.

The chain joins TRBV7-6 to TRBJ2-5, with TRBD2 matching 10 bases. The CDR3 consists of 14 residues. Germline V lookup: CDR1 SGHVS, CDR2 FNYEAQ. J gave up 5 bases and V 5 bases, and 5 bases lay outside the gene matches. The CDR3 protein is CASSRSGGRETQYF. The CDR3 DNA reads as TGTGCCAGCAGCCGTAGCGGGGGGCGGGAGACCCAGTACTTC.

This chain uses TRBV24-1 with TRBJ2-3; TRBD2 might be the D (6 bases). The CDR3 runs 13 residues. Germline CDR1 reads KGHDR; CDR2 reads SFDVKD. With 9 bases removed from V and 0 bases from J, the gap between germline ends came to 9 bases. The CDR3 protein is CATLATSTDTQYF. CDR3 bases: TGTGCCACCCTAGCGACTAGCACAGATACGCAGTATTTT.

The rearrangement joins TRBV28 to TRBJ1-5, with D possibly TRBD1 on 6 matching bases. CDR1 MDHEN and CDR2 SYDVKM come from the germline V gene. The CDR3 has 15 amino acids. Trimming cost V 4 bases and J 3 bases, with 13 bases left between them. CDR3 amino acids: CASSYQDRINQPQHF. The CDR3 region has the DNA TGTGCCAGCAGTTACCAGGACAGAATCAATCAGCCCCAGCATTTT.

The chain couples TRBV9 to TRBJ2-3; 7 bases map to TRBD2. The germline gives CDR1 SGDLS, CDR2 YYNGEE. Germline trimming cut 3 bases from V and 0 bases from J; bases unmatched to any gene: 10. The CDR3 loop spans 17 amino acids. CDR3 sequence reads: CASSGHTAGPSTDTQYF. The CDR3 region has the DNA TGTGCCAGCAGCGGACACACAGCGGGGCCTAGCACAGATACGCAGTATTTT.

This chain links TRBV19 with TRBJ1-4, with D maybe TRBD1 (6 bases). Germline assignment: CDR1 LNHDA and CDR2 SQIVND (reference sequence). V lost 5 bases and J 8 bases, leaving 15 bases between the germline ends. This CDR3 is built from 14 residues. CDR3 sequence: CASSWGTFGEKLFF. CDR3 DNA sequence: TGTGCCAGTAGTTGGGGGACATTTGGAGAAAAACTGTTTTTT.

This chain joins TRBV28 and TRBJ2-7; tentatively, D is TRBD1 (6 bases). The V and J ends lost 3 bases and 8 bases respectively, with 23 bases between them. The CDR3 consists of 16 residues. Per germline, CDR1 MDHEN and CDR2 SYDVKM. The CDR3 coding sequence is TGTGCCAGCAGTTTGTCTTCCTGGACAGCGTCGAACAAGCAGTACTTC. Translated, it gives CASSLSSWTASNKQYF. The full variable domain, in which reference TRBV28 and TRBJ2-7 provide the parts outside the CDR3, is DVKVTQSSRYLVKRTGEKVFLECVQDMDHENMFWYRQDPGLGLRLIYFSYDVKMKEKGDIPEGYSVSREKKERFSLILESASTNQTSMYLCASSLSSWTASNKQYFGPGTRLTVT.

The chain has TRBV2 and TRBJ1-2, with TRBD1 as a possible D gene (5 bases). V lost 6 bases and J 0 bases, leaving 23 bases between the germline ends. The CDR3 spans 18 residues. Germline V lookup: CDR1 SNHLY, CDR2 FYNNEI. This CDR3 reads CASSSGGGSLIANYGYTF. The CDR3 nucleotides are TGTGCCAGCAGCTCGGGGGGTGGCAGTCTTATAGCTAACTATGGCTACACCTTC.